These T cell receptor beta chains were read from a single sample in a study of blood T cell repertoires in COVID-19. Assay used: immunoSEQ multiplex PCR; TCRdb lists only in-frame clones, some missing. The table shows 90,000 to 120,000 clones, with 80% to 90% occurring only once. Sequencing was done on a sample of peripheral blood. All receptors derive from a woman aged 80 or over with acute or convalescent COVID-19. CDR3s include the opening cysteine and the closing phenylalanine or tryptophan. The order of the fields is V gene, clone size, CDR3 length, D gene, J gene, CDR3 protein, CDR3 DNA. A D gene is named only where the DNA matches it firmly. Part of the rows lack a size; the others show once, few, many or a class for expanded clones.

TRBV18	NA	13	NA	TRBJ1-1	CASSLGLNTEAFF	TGTGCCAGCTCACTAGGACTAAACACTGAAGCTTTCTTT
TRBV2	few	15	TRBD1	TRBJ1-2	CASSEPGQGLMGYTF	TGTGCCAGCAGTGAACCGGGACAGGGGCTGATGGGCTACACCTTC
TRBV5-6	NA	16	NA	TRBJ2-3	CASSSRDTSSTDTQYF	TGTGCCAGCAGCTCGAGGGACACCTCTAGCACAGATACGCAGTATTTT
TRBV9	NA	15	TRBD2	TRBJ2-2	CASSFGLAFTGELFF	TGTGCCAGCAGCTTCGGACTAGCTTTCACCGGGGAGCTGTTTTTT
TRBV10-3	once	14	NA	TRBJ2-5	CAISELAQQETQYF	TGTGCCATCAGTGAGCTAGCCCAACAAGAGACCCAGTACTTC
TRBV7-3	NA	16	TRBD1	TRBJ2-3	CASSLGVGTGWDTQYF	TGTGCCAGCAGCTTGGGTGTGGGGACAGGGTGGGATACGCAGTATTTT
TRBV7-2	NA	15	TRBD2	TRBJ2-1	CASTATSGGVNEQFF	TGTGCCAGCACCGCGACTAGCGGGGGGGTGAATGAGCAGTTCTTC
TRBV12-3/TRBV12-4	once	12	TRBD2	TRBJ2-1	CASGGVDNEQFF	TGTGCCAGCGGGGGGGTGGACAATGAGCAGTTCTTC
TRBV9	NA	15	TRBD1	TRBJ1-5	CASSATGLSNQPQHF	TGTGCCAGCAGCGCGACAGGGCTTAGTAATCAGCCCCAGCATTTT
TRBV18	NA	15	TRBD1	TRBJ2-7	CASSPSVDRGGEQYF	TGTGCCAGCTCACCATCGGTCGACAGGGGAGGCGAGCAGTACTTC
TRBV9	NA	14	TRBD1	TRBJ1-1	CASSMGQKNTEAFF	TGTGCCAGCAGCATGGGACAGAAGAACACTGAAGCTTTCTTT
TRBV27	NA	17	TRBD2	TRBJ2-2	CASSLVGGLVGTGELFF	TGTGCCAGCAGTTTGGTTGGGGGACTAGTCGGTACCGGGGAGCTGTTTTTT
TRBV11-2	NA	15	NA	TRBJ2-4	CASSLTAIAKNIQYF	TGTGCCAGCAGCTTAACAGCTATAGCCAAAAACATTCAGTACTTC
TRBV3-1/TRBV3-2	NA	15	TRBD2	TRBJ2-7	CASSQVSSGGYEQYF	TGTGCCAGCAGCCAAGTCTCTAGCGGGGGCTACGAGCAGTACTTC
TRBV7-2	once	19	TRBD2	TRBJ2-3	CASSRLGLAGIPGTDTQYF	TGTGCCAGCAGTCGACTGGGGCTAGCGGGGATCCCTGGCACAGATACGCAGTATTTT
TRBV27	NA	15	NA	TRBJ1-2	CASRSPGKANYGYTF	TGTGCCAGCAGGTCCCCAGGGAAAGCTAACTATGGCTACACCTTC
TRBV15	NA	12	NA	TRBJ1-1	CATSRGLGEAFF	TGTGCCACCAGCAGAGGTTTGGGCGAAGCTTTCTTT
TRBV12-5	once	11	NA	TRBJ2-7	CASGSGYEQYF	TGTGCTAGTGGTTCGGGTTACGAGCAGTACTTC
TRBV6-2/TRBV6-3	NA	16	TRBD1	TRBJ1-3	CASSYGTGASGNTIYF	TGTGCCAGCAGTTACGGGACAGGGGCCTCTGGAAACACCATATATTTT
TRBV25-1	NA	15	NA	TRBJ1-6	CASSGPGGSGSPLHF	TGTGCCAGCAGTGGTCCTGGCGGGTCGGGTTCACCCCTCCACTTT
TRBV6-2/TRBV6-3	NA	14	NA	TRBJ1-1	CASSYSGLNTEAFF	TGTGCCAGCAGTTACTCCGGTCTGAACACTGAAGCTTTCTTT
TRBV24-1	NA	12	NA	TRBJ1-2	CATSTEWDGYTF	TGTGCCACCAGTACAGAGTGGGATGGCTACACCTTC
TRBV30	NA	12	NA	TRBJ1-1	CAWRTEWAEAFF	TGTGCCTGGAGGACAGAATGGGCTGAAGCTTTCTTT
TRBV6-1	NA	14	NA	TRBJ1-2	CASSEAFGTYGYTF	TGTGCCAGCAGTGAAGCGTTTGGGACTTATGGCTACACCTTC
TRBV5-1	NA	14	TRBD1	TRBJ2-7	CASSPGTGKHEQYF	TGCGCCAGCAGCCCGGGGACAGGGAAACACGAGCAGTACTTC
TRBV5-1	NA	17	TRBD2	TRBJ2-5	CASSSGLAGGLGETQYF	TGCGCCAGCAGCTCCGGACTAGCGGGGGGGCTTGGGGAGACCCAGTACTTC
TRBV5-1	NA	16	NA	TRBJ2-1	CASSPGFGGSYNEQFF	TGCGCCAGCAGCCCGGGGTTCGGGGGCTCCTACAATGAGCAGTTCTTC
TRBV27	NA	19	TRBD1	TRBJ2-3	CASSPTKGPGARGPDTQYF	TGTGCCAGCAGTCCCACCAAAGGTCCAGGAGCAAGGGGGCCAGATACGCAGTATTTT
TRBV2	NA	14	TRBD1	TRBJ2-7	CASKGQGYSYEQYF	TGTGCCAGCAAGGGACAGGGCTACTCCTACGAGCAGTACTTC
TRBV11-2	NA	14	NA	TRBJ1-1	CASSLAFLNTEAFF	TGTGCCAGCAGCTTAGCCTTTTTGAACACTGAAGCTTTCTTT
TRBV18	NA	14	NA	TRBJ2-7	CASSPGGGAYEQYF	TGTGCCAGCTCACCTGGCGGGGGCGCCTACGAGCAGTACTTC